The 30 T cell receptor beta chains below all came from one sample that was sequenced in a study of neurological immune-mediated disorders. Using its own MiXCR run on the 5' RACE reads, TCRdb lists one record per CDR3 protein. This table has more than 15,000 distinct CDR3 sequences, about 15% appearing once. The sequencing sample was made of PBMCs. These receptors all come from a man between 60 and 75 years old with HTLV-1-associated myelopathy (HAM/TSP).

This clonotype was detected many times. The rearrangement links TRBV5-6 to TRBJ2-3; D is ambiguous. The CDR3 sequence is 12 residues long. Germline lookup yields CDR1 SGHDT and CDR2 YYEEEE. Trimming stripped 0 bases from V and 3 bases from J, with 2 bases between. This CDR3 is CASSLVTDTQYF. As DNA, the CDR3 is TGTGCCAGCAGCTTGGTAACAGATACGCAGTATTTT.

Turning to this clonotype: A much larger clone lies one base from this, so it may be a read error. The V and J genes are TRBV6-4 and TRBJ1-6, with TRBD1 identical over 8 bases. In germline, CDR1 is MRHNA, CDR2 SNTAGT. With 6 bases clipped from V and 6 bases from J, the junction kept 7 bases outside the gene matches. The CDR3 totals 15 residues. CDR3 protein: CASRADRVTNSPLHF. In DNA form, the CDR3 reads TGTGCCAGCAGGGCGGACAGGGTCACTAATTCACCCCTCCACTTT.

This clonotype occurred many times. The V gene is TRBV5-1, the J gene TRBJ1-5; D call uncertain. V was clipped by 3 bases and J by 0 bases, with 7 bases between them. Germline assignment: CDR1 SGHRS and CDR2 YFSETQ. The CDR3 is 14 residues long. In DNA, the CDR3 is TGCGCCAGCAGCTGGGCCCCTAGCAATCAGCCCCAGCATTTT. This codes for CASSWAPSNQPQHF.

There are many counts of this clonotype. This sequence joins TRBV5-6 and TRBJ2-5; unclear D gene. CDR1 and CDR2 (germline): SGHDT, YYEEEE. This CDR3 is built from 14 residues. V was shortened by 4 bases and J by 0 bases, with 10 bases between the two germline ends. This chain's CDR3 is CASSRTGNQETQYF. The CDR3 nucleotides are TGTGCCAGCAGCCGAACGGGCAACCAAGAGACCCAGTACTTC.

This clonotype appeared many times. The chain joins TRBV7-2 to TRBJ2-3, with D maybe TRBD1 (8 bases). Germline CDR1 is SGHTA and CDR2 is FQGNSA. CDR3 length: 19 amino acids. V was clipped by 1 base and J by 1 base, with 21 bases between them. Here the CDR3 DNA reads TGTGCCAGCAGCTTAGTGGGGGGGGCAGGGGGCAGGGGCACAGATACGCAGTATTTT. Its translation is CASSLVGGAGGRGTDTQYF.

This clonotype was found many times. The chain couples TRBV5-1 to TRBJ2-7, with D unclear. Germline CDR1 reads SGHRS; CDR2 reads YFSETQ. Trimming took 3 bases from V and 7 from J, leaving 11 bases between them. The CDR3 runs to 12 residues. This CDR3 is CASSSGPREQYF. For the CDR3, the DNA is TGCGCCAGCAGCTCAGGACCGAGGGAGCAGTACTTC.

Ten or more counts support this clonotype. The CDR3 region is CASSPSNTGELFF. CDR3 DNA: TGTGCCAGCAGCCCCTCCAACACCGGGGAGCTGTTTTTT. The chain combines TRBV7-2 with TRBJ2-2; D is ambiguous. CDR1 is SGHTA, CDR2 FQGNSA, per germline. V was clipped by 5 bases and J by 2 bases, with 6 bases between them. The CDR3 runs to 13 residues.

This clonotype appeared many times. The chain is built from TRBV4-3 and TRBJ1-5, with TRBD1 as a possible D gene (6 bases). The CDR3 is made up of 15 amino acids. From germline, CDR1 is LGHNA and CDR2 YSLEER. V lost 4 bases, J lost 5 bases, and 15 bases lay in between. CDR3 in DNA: TGCGCCAGCAGCCTCAGAGGGGGGGCTGATCAGCCCCAGCATTTT. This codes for CASSLRGGADQPQHF.

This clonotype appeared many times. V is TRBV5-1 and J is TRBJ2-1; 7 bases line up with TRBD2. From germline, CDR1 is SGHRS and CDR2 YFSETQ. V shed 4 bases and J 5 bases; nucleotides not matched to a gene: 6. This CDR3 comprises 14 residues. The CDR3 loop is CASSPAGGNNEQFF. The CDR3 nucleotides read TGCGCCAGCAGCCCGGCCGGGGGGAACAATGAGCAGTTCTTC.

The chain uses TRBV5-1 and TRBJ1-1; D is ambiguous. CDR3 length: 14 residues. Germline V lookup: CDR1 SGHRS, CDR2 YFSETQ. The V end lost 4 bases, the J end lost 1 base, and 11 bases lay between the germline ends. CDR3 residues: CASSTTQWNTEAFF. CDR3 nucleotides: TGCGCCAGCAGCACAACACAGTGGAACACTGAAGCTTTCTTT. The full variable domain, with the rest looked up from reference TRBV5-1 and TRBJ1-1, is KAGVTQTPRYLIKTRGQQVTLSCSPISGHRSVSWYQQTPGQGLQFLFEYFSETQRNKGNFPGRFSGRQFSNSRSEMNVSTLELGDSALYLCASSTTQWNTEAFFGQGTRLTVV.

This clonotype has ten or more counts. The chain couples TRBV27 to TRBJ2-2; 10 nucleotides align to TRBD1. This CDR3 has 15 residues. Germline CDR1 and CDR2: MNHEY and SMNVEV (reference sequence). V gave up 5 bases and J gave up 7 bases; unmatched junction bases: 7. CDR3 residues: CASSQRTGGIGELFF. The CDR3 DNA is TGTGCCAGCAGTCAGAGGACAGGGGGAATCGGGGAGCTGTTTTTT.

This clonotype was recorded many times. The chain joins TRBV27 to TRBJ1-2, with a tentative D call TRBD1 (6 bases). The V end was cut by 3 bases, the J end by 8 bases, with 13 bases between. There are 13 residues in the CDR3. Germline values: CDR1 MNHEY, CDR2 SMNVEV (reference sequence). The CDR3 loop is CASSFWGADGYTF. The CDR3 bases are TGTGCCAGCAGTTTTTGGGGGGCCGACGGCTACACCTTC.

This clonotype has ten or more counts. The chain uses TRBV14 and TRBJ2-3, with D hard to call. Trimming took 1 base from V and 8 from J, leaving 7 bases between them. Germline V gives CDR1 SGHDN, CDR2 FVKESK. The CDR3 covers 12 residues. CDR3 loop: CASSQGASTQYF. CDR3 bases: TGTGCCAGCAGCCAAGGGGCTAGTACGCAGTATTTT.

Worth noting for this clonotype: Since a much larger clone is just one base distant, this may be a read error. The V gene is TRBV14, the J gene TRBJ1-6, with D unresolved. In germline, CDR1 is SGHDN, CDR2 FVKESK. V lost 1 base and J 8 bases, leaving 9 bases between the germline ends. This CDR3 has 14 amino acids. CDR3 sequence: CASSQVDGYSPLHF. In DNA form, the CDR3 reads TGTGCCAGCAGCCAAGTGGACGGTTATTCACCCCTCCACTTT.

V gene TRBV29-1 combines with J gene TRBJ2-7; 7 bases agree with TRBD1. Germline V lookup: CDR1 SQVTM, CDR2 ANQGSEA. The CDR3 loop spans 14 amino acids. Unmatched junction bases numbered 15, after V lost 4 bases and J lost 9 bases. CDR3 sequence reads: CSVASRQGIWAQYF. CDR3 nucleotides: TGCAGCGTTGCATCCCGACAGGGTATCTGGGCGCAGTACTTC.

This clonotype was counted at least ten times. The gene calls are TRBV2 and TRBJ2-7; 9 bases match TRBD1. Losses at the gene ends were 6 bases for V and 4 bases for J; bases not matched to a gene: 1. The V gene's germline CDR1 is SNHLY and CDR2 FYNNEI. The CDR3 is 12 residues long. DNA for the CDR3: TGTGCCAGCAGGGACAGGGGATACGAGCAGTACTTC. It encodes CASRDRGYEQYF.

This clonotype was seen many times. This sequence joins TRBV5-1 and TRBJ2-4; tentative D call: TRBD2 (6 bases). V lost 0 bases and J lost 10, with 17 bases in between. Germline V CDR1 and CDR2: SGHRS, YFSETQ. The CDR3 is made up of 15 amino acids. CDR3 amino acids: CASSLAYPGVDIQYF. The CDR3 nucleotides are TGCGCCAGCAGCTTGGCATACCCGGGGGTAGATATTCAGTACTTC.

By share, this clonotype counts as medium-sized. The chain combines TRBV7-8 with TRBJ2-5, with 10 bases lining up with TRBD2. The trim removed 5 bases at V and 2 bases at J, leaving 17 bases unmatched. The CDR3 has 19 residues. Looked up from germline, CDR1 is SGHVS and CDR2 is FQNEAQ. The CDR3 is CASSLAGTSVGARQETQYF. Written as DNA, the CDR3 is TGTGCCAGCAGCCTTGCTGGGACTAGCGTTGGAGCTAGACAAGAGACCCAGTACTTC.

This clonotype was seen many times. The CDR3 region has the DNA TGTGCCAGCAGCTTAGGGGGAGCGCCTAGCACAGATACGCAGTATTTT. Its translation is CASSLGGAPSTDTQYF. The V gene is TRBV7-6, the J gene TRBJ2-3, with D possibly being TRBD2 (5 bases). The V gene lost 1 base and the J gene lost 0 bases, with 11 bases spanning the gap. Germline V lookup: CDR1 SGHVS, CDR2 FNYEAQ. The CDR3 is 16 amino acids.

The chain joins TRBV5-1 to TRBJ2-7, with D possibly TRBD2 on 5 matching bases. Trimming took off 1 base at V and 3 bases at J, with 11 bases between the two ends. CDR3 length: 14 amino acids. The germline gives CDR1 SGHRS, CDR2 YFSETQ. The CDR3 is CASSLRGEGYEQYF. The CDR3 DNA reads TGCGCCAGCAGCTTGCGGGGAGAAGGCTACGAGCAGTACTTC. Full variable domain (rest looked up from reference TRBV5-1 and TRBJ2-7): KAGVTQTPRYLIKTRGQQVTLSCSPISGHRSVSWYQQTPGQGLQFLFEYFSETQRNKGNFPGRFSGRQFSNSRSEMNVSTLELGDSALYLCASSLRGEGYEQYFGPGTRLTVT.

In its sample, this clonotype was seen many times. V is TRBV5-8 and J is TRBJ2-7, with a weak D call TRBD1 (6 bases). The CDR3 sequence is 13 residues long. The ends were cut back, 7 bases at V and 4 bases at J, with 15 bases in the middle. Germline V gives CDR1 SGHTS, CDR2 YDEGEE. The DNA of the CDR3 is TGTGCCAGCTCAGGGGTTGCGCGTTACGAGCAGTACTTC. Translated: CASSGVARYEQYF.

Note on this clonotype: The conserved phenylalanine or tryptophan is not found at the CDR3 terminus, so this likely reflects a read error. The CDR3 spells CASSLGPEGELFI. CDR3 nucleotides: TGTGCCAGCAGTCTGGGGCCGGAGGGGGAGCTGTTTATT. This sequence joins TRBV12-3 or TRBV12-4 and TRBJ2-2; D perhaps matches TRBD1 (5 bases). The V gene lost 5 bases and the J gene lost 8 bases, with 12 bases spanning the gap. The CDR3 is 13 amino acids.

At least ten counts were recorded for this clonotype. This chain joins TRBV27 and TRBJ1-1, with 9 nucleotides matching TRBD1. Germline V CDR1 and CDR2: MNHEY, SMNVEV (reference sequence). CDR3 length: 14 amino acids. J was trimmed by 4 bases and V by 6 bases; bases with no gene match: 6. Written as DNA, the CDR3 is TGTGCCAGCAGGCGGACAGGGGTGGGCACTGAAGCTTTCTTT. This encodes CASRRTGVGTEAFF.

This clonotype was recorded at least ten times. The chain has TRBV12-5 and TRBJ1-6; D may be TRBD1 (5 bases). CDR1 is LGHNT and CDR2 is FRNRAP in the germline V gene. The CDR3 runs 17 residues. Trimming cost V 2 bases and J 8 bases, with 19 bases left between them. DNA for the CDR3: TGTGCTAGTGGTTTGAAGGGGTTTGAACCTTCCGATTCACCCCTCCACTTT. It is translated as CASGLKGFEPSDSPLHF.

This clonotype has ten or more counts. Here the CDR3 reads CASSVPGHWNTEAFF. CDR3 DNA: TGTGCCAGCAGCGTTCCGGGACATTGGAACACTGAAGCTTTCTTT. This chain connects TRBV5-5 to TRBJ1-1; TRBD1 might be the D (6 bases). The CDR3 is made up of 15 amino acids. Germline lookup yields CDR1 SGHKS and CDR2 YYEKEE (reference sequence). V was cut by 4 bases and J by 1 base, with 14 bases left in between.

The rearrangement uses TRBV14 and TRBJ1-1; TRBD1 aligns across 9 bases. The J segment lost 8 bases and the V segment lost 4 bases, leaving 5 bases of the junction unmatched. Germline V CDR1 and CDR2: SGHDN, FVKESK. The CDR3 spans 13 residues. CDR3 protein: CASSPGTGREAFF. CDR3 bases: TGTGCCAGCAGCCCTGGGACAGGGCGGGAAGCTTTCTTT.

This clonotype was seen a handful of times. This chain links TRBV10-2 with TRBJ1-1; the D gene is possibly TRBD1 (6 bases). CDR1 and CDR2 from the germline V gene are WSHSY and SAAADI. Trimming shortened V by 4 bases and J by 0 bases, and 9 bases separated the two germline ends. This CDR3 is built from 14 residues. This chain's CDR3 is CASSVGAMNTEAFF. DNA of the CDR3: TGCGCCAGCAGTGTGGGGGCTATGAACACTGAAGCTTTCTTT.

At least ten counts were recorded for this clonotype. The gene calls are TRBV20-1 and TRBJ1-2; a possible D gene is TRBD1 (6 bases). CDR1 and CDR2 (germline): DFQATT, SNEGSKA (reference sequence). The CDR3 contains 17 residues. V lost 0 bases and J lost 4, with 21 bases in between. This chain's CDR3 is CSARDHGTNDGVYGYTF. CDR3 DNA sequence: TGCAGTGCTAGAGATCATGGGACAAACGACGGGGTCTATGGCTACACCTTC.

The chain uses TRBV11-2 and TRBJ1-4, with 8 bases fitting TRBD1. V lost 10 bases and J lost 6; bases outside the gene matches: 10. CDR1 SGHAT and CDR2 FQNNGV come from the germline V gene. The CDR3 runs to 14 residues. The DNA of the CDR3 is TGTGCCATCATCACCCGGGACAGGCATGAAAAACTGTTTTTT. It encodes CAIITRDRHEKLFF.

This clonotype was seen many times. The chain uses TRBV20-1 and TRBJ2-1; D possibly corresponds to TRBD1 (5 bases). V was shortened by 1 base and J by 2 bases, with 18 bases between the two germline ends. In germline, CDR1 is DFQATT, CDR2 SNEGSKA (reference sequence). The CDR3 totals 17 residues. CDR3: CSARADISRSPYNEQFF. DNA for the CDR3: TGCAGTGCTAGAGCGGACATTTCACGGAGCCCCTACAATGAGCAGTTCTTC.